The 25 T cell receptor beta chains below come from one sample, sequenced in a study of blood T cell repertoires in COVID-19. Libraries were prepared by immunoSEQ multiplex PCR; TCRdb keeps only in-frame clonotypes and omits some of them. The table records some 400,000 clones, 75% to 90% of them present only once. Sequencing was performed on PBMCs or T cells enriched from blood (not recorded which). Receptor source: a man aged 25 to 40 who had recovered from COVID-19.

The gene calls are TRBV28 and TRBJ2-6, with no clear D. Trimming shortened V by 5 bases and J by 2 bases, and 10 bases separated the two germline ends. This CDR3 comprises 15 residues. Germline V gene lookup returns CDR1 MDHEN and CDR2 SYDVKM. The CDR3 spells CASSPQEAGANVLTF. Written as DNA, the CDR3 is TGTGCCAGCAGTCCACAAGAAGCTGGGGCCAACGTCCTGACTTTC.

This clone was counted once. The V call is TRBV5-4, the J call TRBJ1-2; D is unclear. V was cut by 0 bases and J by 4 bases, with 10 bases left in between. The CDR3 totals 14 residues. Germline V gene lookup returns CDR1 SGHNT and CDR2 YYREEE (reference sequence). CDR3 protein: CASSLARVGYGYTF. Here the CDR3 DNA reads TGTGCCAGCAGCTTGGCCCGGGTAGGCTATGGCTACACCTTC. Full variable domain (outside the CDR3, taken from reference TRBV5-4 and TRBJ1-2): ETGVTQSPTHLIKTRGQQVTLRCSSQSGHNTVSWYQQALGQGPQFIFQYYREEENGRGNFPPRFSGLQFPNYSSELNVNALELDDSALYLCASSLARVGYGYTFGSGTRLTVV.

This clone was recorded once. The J gene is TRBJ2-1, the V gene TRBV27, with 9 nucleotides matching TRBD1. This CDR3 region has 17 residues. Germline CDR1 reads MNHEY; CDR2 reads SMNVEV (reference sequence). The trim removed 6 bases at V and 7 bases at J, leaving 16 bases unmatched. The CDR3 bases are TGTGCCAGCAGCTCCCGGGACAGGGTAAGGATCGGGAATGAGCAGTTCTTC. Translating gives CASSSRDRVRIGNEQFF.

The chain has TRBV28 and TRBJ2-7; D perhaps matches TRBD1 (6 bases). The ends were cut back, 5 bases at V and 3 bases at J, with 17 bases in the middle. Germline V CDR1 and CDR2: MDHEN, SYDVKM. The CDR3 has 15 amino acids. CDR3: CASSPLGQRDYEQYF. As DNA, the CDR3 is TGTGCCAGCAGTCCACTCGGACAGAGGGACTACGAGCAGTACTTC.

The chain carries TRBV29-1 and TRBJ2-1; 10 nucleotides line up with TRBD2. Germline V gene lookup returns CDR1 SQVTM and CDR2 ANQGSEA. This CDR3 region has 14 residues. Germline trimming cut 6 bases from V and 2 bases from J; bases unmatched to any gene: 4. This CDR3 is CSVQGLAPYNEQFF. The CDR3 coding sequence is TGCAGCGTCCAGGGACTAGCGCCCTACAATGAGCAGTTCTTC.

The chain is built from TRBV2 and TRBJ2-3; D not resolved. Germline V gene sequence: CDR1 SNHLY, CDR2 FYNNEI. Trimming stripped 6 bases from V and 5 bases from J, with 15 bases between. The CDR3 contains 14 residues. The CDR3: CASRITLGGDTQYF. The CDR3 DNA is TGTGCCAGCAGGATAACTCTAGGTGGAGATACGCAGTATTTT. Variable domain in full (rest from reference TRBV2 and TRBJ2-3): EPEVTQTPSHQVTQMGQEVILRCVPISNHLYFYWYRQILGQKVEFLVSFYNNEISEKSEIFDDQFSVERPDGSNFTLKIRSTKLEDSAMYFCASRITLGGDTQYFGPGTRLTVL.

V usage is TRBV16 and J usage is TRBJ1-6, with TRBD1 identical over 10 bases. The CDR3 runs to 16 residues. Germline lookup yields CDR1 KGHSY and CDR2 FQNENV. The trim removed 0 bases at V and 9 bases at J, leaving 5 bases unmatched. The CDR3 nucleotides are TGTGCCAGCAGCCAATCGGCTTGGACAGGGGGTTCACCCCTCCACTTT. Its protein is CASSQSAWTGGSPLHF.

This clone was detected once. The CDR3 spells CAWDRQGAESDTQYF. The CDR3 DNA is TGTGCCTGGGACCGACAGGGGGCGGAATCAGATACGCAGTATTTT. This chain connects TRBV30 to TRBJ2-3; 10 nucleotides agree with TRBD1. The J segment lost 4 bases and the V segment lost 5 bases, leaving 9 bases of the junction unmatched. This CDR3 spans 15 amino acids. Germline V CDR1 and CDR2: GTSNPN, SVGIG (reference sequence).

CDR3 in amino acids: CASSSGGLIGETQYF. Written as DNA, the CDR3 is TGTGCCAGCAGTTCAGGGGGGCTGATTGGAGAGACCCAGTACTTC. The chain combines TRBV2 with TRBJ2-5; TRBD1 is a possible D gene (7 bases). CDR3 length: 15 residues. V lost 5 bases and J 4 bases, leaving 17 bases between the germline ends. Germline CDR1 SNHLY, CDR2 FYNNEI.

Details on this clone: The sample carries other DNA sequences with the same CDR3. The CDR3 nucleotides read TGTGCCAGTAGTACTCCGGGACAGGGAGGAGGCTACACCTTC. Its protein product is CASSTPGQGGGYTF. The V gene is TRBV19, the J gene TRBJ1-2; 9 bases match TRBD1. J lost 8 bases, V lost 4 bases, and 8 bases had no gene match. The CDR3 spans 14 residues. CDR1 LNHDA and CDR2 SQIVND come from the germline V gene (reference sequence).

The chain combines TRBV14 with TRBJ1-1; TRBD1 might be the D (5 bases). The germline CDR1 and CDR2 sequences are SGHDN and FVKESK. This CDR3 has 12 residues. Trimming shortened V by 0 bases and J by 11 bases, and 10 bases separated the two germline ends. The CDR3 protein is CASSQDYGAAFF. The CDR3 DNA sequence: TGTGCCAGCAGCCAAGATTATGGGGCGGCTTTCTTT.

This chain's CDR3 is CASSLGPGSSYGYTF. The CDR3 nucleotides read TGTGCCAGCAGCTTAGGGCCCGGGAGCTCCTATGGCTACACCTTC. The genes are TRBV7-8 and TRBJ1-2; D unclear. CDR3 length: 15 residues. Germline V lookup: CDR1 SGHVS, CDR2 FQNEAQ. V lost 1 base to trimming and J lost 4 bases, with 13 bases between them.

As regards this clone: The same CDR3 is also encoded by other DNA sequences in this sample. The rearrangement links TRBV7-2 to TRBJ2-7; 14 bases line up with TRBD2. Germline V gene lookup returns CDR1 SGHTA and CDR2 FQGNSA. CDR3 length equals 15 residues. V was pared by 3 bases and J by 6 bases, with 4 bases of the junction left unmatched. Written as DNA, the CDR3 is TGTGCCAGCAGCTTGGGACTAGCGGGAGTGGGCGAGCAGTACTTC. It is translated as CASSLGLAGVGEQYF.

The V gene is TRBV5-1, the J gene TRBJ2-3; possible D gene TRBD1, 5 bases. Looked up from germline, CDR1 is SGHRS and CDR2 is YFSETQ. The CDR3 length is 15 residues. Trimming shortened V by 5 bases and J by 0 bases, and 13 bases separated the two germline ends. CDR3 nucleotide sequence: TGCGCCAGCAGAGGGGTCCGAGCTAGCACAGATACGCAGTATTTT. Amino acids: CASRGVRASTDTQYF. The whole variable domain, filled in from reference TRBV5-1 and TRBJ2-3, reads KAGVTQTPRYLIKTRGQQVTLSCSPISGHRSVSWYQQTPGQGLQFLFEYFSETQRNKGNFPGRFSGRQFSNSRSEMNVSTLELGDSALYLCASRGVRASTDTQYFGPGTRLTVL.

The rearrangement joins TRBV29-1 to TRBJ1-6; TRBD1 might be the D (5 bases). Per germline, CDR1 SQVTM and CDR2 ANQGSEA. V was shortened by 4 bases and J by 3 bases, with 7 bases between the two germline ends. This CDR3 contains 13 residues. In nucleotides, the CDR3 is TGCAGCGTTGGAGACAGCTATAATTCACCCCTCCACTTT. Protein product: CSVGDSYNSPLHF.

V is TRBV24-1 and J is TRBJ2-2, with 10 bases fitting TRBD2. CDR3 length: 17 amino acids. V was pared by 3 bases and J by 5 bases, with 8 bases of the junction left unmatched. Germline V gene lookup returns CDR1 KGHDR and CDR2 SFDVKD. The CDR3 here is CATSDQRLAGVTGELFF. For the CDR3, the DNA is TGTGCCACCAGTGATCAGCGACTAGCGGGTGTGACCGGGGAGCTGTTTTTT.

This clone has more than one count but fewer than ten. CDR3 sequence (DNA): TGTGCCAGCTCACCTTCGGACAGGGGGACAAATCAGCCCCAGCATTTT. Its translation: CASSPSDRGTNQPQHF. The V and J genes are TRBV18 and TRBJ1-5, with 10 positions matching TRBD1. The CDR3 sequence is 16 residues long. The trim removed 3 bases at V and 4 bases at J, leaving 6 bases unmatched. CDR1 and CDR2 (germline): KGHSH, LQKENI.

CDR3 residues: CASSTGLAGADTQYF. CDR3 bases: TGTGCCAGTAGTACAGGACTAGCGGGAGCAGATACGCAGTATTTT. V gene TRBV19 combines with J gene TRBJ2-3; 13 bases fit TRBD2. V gave up 4 bases and J gave up 4 bases; unmatched junction bases: 2. The CDR3 spans 15 residues. Germline loops: CDR1 LNHDA, CDR2 SQIVND (reference sequence).

CDR3 bases: TGTGCCAGCAGCTTAGGAGTCAGGGGCAGGAACACTGAAGCTTTCTTT. It encodes CASSLGVRGRNTEAFF. The chain joins TRBV7-8 to TRBJ1-1; tentatively, D is TRBD1 (6 bases). V lost 1 base and J 1 base, leaving 13 bases between the germline ends. CDR1 SGHVS and CDR2 FQNEAQ come from the germline V gene. The CDR3 loop spans 16 amino acids.

On this clone: The junction does not match germline at one end; this may be a read error. The chain carries TRBV28 and TRBJ2-7; 7 bases align to TRBD1. The germline gives CDR1 MDHEN, CDR2 SYDVKM. The length of the CDR3 is 14 residues. DNA for the CDR3: TGTGCCAGCAGCCTACCGGGACAGACTTATCCATCCTCCTTC. It is translated as CASSLPGQTYPSSF.

This sequence joins TRBV6-5 and TRBJ1-6; unclear D gene. The CDR3 length is 14 residues. The V gene lost 5 bases and the J gene lost 7 bases, with 12 bases spanning the gap. Germline V gives CDR1 MNHEY, CDR2 SVGAGI. The CDR3 DNA reads as TGTGCCAGCAGTCGCCGGGAAACCAATTCACCCCTCCACTTT. Encoded protein: CASSRRETNSPLHF.

CDR3 DNA: TGTGCCAGCATGCTTAGCGGGCGGTCCTACGAGCAGTACTTC. Encoded protein: CASMLSGRSYEQYF. The V call is TRBV28, the J call TRBJ2-7, with TRBD2 identical over 7 bases. The length of the CDR3 is 14 residues. V was pared by 7 bases and J by 1 base, with 7 bases of the junction left unmatched. CDR1 MDHEN and CDR2 SYDVKM come from the germline V gene. The variable domain in full, with the rest retrieved from reference TRBV28 and TRBJ2-7, is DVKVTQSSRYLVKRTGEKVFLECVQDMDHENMFWYRQDPGLGLRLIYFSYDVKMKEKGDIPEGYSVSREKKERFSLILESASTNQTSMYLCASMLSGRSYEQYFGPGTRLTVT.

The chain combines TRBV4-1 with TRBJ2-7; D is unclear. Germline V gene lookup returns CDR1 MGHRA and CDR2 YSYEKL. V dropped 1 base and J dropped 5 bases, with 9 bases sitting between them. The CDR3 spans 13 residues. This chain's CDR3 is CASSQVRANEQYF. Here the CDR3 DNA reads TGCGCCAGCAGCCAAGTAAGAGCGAACGAGCAGTACTTC.

This clone was seen only once. J is TRBJ2-1 and V is TRBV3-1 (or the pseudogene TRBV3-2); 9 bases are a match to TRBD2. Germline trimming cut 4 bases from V and 4 bases from J; bases unmatched to any gene: 5. The CDR3 sequence is 15 residues long. The germline V gene has CDR1 LGHDT and CDR2 YNNKEL (reference sequence). In DNA, the CDR3 is TGTGCCAGCAGCCGGGGTAGCGGGGGTTACAATGAGCAGTTCTTC. It specifies CASSRGSGGYNEQFF.

The chain recombines TRBV2 with TRBJ1-5; TRBD1 might be the D (6 bases). With 5 bases removed from V and 7 bases from J, the gap between germline ends came to 15 bases. Looked up from germline, CDR1 is SNHLY and CDR2 is FYNNEI. This CDR3 has 14 residues. The CDR3 protein is CASSPGQHQQPQHF. In DNA form, the CDR3 reads TGTGCCAGCAGTCCCGGACAGCACCAGCAGCCCCAGCATTTT. The full variable domain, its missing parts supplied by reference TRBV2 and TRBJ1-5, is EPEVTQTPSHQVTQMGQEVILRCVPISNHLYFYWYRQILGQKVEFLVSFYNNEISEKSEIFDDQFSVERPDGSNFTLKIRSTKLEDSAMYFCASSPGQHQQPQHFGDGTRLSIL.